The next 18 T cell receptor beta chains were all read from a single sample in a study of CXCR3-negative and CXCR3-positive naive CD8 T cells (dated by TCRdb to the late 2010s). The listed sequencing device is NextSeq 550. The Human TCR Profiling Kit (MiLaboratory) was used to make UMI-labeled 5' RACE TRB cDNA libraries. The reads underwent TCRdb reprocessing, giving one record for each CDR3 protein sequence and no DNA. The table for this sample shows approximately 39,000 distinct CDR3 sequences. The ten largest clones add up to about 14% of the sample. Sequenced material: memory CD8+ T cells from blood. The meaning of the sample's cell subset or site label: conventional CD8+ memory T cells (TMEM), sorted as controls. The receptors were sampled from a human donor in good health. Some clones in this sample may be carry-over from other donors' samples.

The chain links TRBV11-2 to TRBJ2-7; TCRdb calls TRBD1, which cannot be checked without DNA. This CDR3 has 15 residues. Germline V gives CDR1 SGHAT, CDR2 FQNNGV. CDR3: CASSVGTGDSYEQYF.

This chain's CDR3 is CASSPIDWRETQYF. V is TRBV11-2 and J is TRBJ2-5; the D call from TCRdb, TRBD2, cannot be confirmed without DNA. CDR3 length equals 14 residues. Germline CDR1 SGHAT, CDR2 FQNNGV. Combining the CDR3 with reference TRBV11-2 and TRBJ2-5 gives the whole variable domain EAGVAQSPRYKIIEKRQSVAFWCNPISGHATLYWYQQILGQGPKLLIQFQNNGVVDDSQLPKDRFSAERLKGVDSTLKIQPAKLEDSAVYLCASSPIDWRETQYFGPGTRLLVL.

The J gene is TRBJ2-1, the V gene TRBV20-1; without DNA, the TCRdb call of TRBD1 cannot be checked. Germline CDR1 is DFQATT and CDR2 is SNEGSKA (reference sequence). CDR3 length: 13 amino acids. The CDR3 spells CSVWDRGLHEQFF.

The V call is TRBV7-9, the J call TRBJ2-3; TCRdb calls TRBD1, which cannot be checked without DNA. The CDR3 is made up of 15 amino acids. The germline CDR1 and CDR2 sequences are SEHNR and FQNEAQ (reference sequence). CDR3 residues: CASSPGRGSTDTQYF. Using reference TRBV7-9 and TRBJ2-3 for the parts outside the CDR3, the full variable domain is DTGVSQNPRHKITKRGQNVTFRCDPISEHNRLYWYRQTLGQGPEFLTYFQNEAQLEKSRLLSDRFSAERPKGSFSTLEIQRTEQGDSAMYLCASSPGRGSTDTQYFGPGTRLTVL.

The CDR3 loop is CSEVIKGGRYEQYF. The rearrangement joins TRBV29-1 to TRBJ2-7; TCRdb indicates TRBD1, and absent DNA this call remains unverified. This CDR3 has 14 residues. Germline V lookup: CDR1 SQVTM, CDR2 ANQGSEA.

The chain couples TRBV20-1 to TRBJ2-5; there is no DNA to check the TCRdb D call of TRBD2. CDR3 length equals 16 residues. Germline V gene data show CDR1 as DFQATT and CDR2 as SNEGSKA (reference sequence). The CDR3 reads CSARGDGQLFQETQYF.

The gene calls are TRBV29-1 and TRBJ2-7; with no DNA, the TCRdb D assignment of TRBD1 cannot be verified. The CDR3 extends over 18 amino acids. The germline V gene has CDR1 SQVTM and CDR2 ANQGSEA. The CDR3 is CSAPILSGEGGPSYEQYF.

The V call is TRBV29-1, the J call TRBJ1-1. The germline CDR1 and CDR2 sequences are SQVTM and ANQGSEA. The CDR3 consists of 13 residues. The CDR3 loop is CSVEEGGYDEAFF.

The chain employs TRBV12-3 or TRBV12-4 and TRBJ1-1; the TCRdb D gene call, TRBD1, has no DNA to confirm it. The CDR3 totals 14 residues. CDR3 region: CASSRDILNTEPFF.

The chain carries TRBV20-1 and TRBJ2-3; TCRdb picks TRBD1, but there is no DNA to check that call. Germline lookup yields CDR1 DFQATT and CDR2 SNEGSKA (reference sequence). This CDR3 is built from 16 residues. The CDR3 spells CSARGRRTDSTDTQYF.

The CDR3: CASSYSITGSGAQETQYF. The chain employs TRBV6-6 and TRBJ2-5; TCRdb indicates TRBD2, and absent DNA this call remains unverified. The CDR3 is 18 amino acids. Germline CDR1 and CDR2: MNHNY and SVGAGI (reference sequence).

The rearrangement links TRBV4-3 to TRBJ2-7. Per germline, CDR1 LGHNA and CDR2 YSLEER. This CDR3 has 15 residues. CDR3 residues: CASSQEAGGSYEQYF.

The rearrangement links TRBV7-9 to TRBJ2-7. Germline lookup yields CDR1 SEHNR and CDR2 FQNEAQ (reference sequence). This CDR3 contains 12 residues. The CDR3 region is CASSLRLGEQYF.

This chain's CDR3 is CASSSTVAGGRFYEQYF. This chain joins TRBV11-2 and TRBJ2-7; TCRdb names TRBD2, which stays unverified in the absence of DNA. The CDR3 length is 17 residues. Per the germline V gene, CDR1 is SGHAT and CDR2 is FQNNGV.

The rearrangement joins TRBV6-4 to TRBJ2-1; TCRdb selects TRBD2, and the lack of DNA leaves this call unchecked. The CDR3 has 13 residues. Germline V CDR1 and CDR2: MRHNA, SNTAGT. The CDR3 sequence: CASSGLADNEQFF.

The CDR3 reads CASSLWSAGWEQFF. The V gene is TRBV28, the J gene TRBJ2-1; TCRdb selects TRBD2, and the lack of DNA leaves this call unchecked. This CDR3 contains 14 residues. Germline V gene data show CDR1 as MDHEN and CDR2 as SYDVKM.

This chain joins TRBV27 and TRBJ1-1. Germline CDR1 is MNHEY and CDR2 is SMNVEV (reference sequence). The CDR3 runs 20 residues. CDR3 residues: CASSYSNQRQTGRMNTEAFF.

This chain joins TRBV7-9 and TRBJ1-5. The CDR3 loop spans 12 amino acids. Per the germline V gene, CDR1 is SEHNR and CDR2 is FQNEAQ (reference sequence). This CDR3 is CASSLDTSPQHF.